The T cell receptor (beta chain) described here comes from a study of T cell responses to AZD1222 COVID-19 vaccine. Sequencing was performed with immunoSEQ multiplex PCR; in TCRdb, only in-frame clones are kept and a portion is missing. In the table there are about 93,000 clones, 65% to 90% of which are singletons. This clone was seen only a few times. Antigen specificity is unknown. The CDR3 is made up of 16 amino acids. Germline lookup yields CDR1 ENHRY and CDR2 SYGVKD. V shed 3 bases and J 5 bases; nucleotides not matched to a gene: 7. Study results and limitations: Distributed over spike, vaccine-associated CD4 TCRs predominated at 160-218 and 743-854. Just a handful of AZD1222 recipients tested seropositive at baseline. Once two AZD1222 doses were given, Spike-specific TCR breadth and depth went up.

The starting material was peripheral blood, obtained on day 0 of AZD1222 vaccination. The sequence was collected from an adult in good health. The chain links TRBV10-3 to TRBJ2-5; 12 bases match TRBD2. The CDR3, as DNA: TGTGCCATCAGTGACACTAGCGGGAGGTTGGCTGAGACCCAGTACTTC. As protein: CAISDTSGRLAETQYF.